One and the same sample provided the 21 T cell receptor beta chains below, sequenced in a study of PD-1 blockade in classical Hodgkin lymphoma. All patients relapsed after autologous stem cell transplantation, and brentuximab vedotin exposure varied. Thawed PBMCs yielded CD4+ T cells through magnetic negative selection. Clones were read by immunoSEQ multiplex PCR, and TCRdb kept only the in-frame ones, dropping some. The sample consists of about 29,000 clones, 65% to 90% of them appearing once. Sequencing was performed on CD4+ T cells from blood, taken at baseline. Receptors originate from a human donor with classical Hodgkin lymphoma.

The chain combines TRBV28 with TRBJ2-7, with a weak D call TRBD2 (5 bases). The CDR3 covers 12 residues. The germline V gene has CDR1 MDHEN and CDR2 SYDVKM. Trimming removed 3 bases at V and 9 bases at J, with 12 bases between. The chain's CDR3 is CASSFEGLRQYF. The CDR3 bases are TGTGCCAGCAGTTTCGAGGGTTTGAGGCAGTACTTC.

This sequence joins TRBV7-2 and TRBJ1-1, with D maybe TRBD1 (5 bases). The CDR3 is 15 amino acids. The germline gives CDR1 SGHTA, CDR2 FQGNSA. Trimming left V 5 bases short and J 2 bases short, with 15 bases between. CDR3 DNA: TGTGCCAGCAGCACCCAGGACACCTTTAACACTGAAGCTTTCTTT. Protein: CASSTQDTFNTEAFF.

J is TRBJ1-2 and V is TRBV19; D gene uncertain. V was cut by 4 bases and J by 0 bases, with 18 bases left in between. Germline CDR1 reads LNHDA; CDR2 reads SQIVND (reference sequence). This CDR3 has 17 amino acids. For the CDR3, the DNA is TGTGCCAGTAGTAGGAGGACGGAGGTAAAAGCTAACTATGGCTACACCTTC. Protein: CASSRRTEVKANYGYTF.

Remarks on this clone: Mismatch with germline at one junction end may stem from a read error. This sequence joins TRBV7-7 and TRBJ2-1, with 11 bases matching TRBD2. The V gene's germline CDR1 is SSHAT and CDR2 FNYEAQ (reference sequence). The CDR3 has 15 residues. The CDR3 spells CASSLGTSGYNEQFF. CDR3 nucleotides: TGTGCTAGCAGCTTAGGGACTAGCGGATACAATGAGCAGTTCTTC.

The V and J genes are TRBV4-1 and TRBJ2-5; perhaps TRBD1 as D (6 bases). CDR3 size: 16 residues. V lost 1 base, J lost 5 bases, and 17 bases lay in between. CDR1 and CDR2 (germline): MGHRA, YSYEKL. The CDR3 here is CASSQGNSGGGETQYF. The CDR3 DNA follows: TGCGCCAGCAGCCAAGGGAATTCTGGGGGCGGCGAGACCCAGTACTTC.

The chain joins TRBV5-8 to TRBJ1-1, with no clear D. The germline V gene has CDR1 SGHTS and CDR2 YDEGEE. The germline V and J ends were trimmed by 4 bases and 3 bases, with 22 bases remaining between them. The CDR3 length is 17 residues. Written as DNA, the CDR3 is TGTGCCAGCAGCCATCGGGCTCGGAAGCGAATGGACACTGAAGCTTTCTTT. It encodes CASSHRARKRMDTEAFF.

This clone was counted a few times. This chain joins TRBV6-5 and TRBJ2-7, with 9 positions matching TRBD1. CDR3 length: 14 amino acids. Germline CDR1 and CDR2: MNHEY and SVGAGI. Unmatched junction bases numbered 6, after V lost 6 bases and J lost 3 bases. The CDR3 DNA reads TGTGCCAGCAGCCAGACAGGGGGAAGCTACGAGCAGTACTTC. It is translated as CASSQTGGSYEQYF.

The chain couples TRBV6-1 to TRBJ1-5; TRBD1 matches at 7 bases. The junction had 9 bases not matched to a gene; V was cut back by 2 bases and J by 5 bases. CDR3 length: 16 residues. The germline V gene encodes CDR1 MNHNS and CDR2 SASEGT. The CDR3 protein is CASSELGGGIDQPQHF. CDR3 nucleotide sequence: TGTGCCAGCAGTGAATTAGGGGGCGGAATCGATCAGCCCCAGCATTTT.

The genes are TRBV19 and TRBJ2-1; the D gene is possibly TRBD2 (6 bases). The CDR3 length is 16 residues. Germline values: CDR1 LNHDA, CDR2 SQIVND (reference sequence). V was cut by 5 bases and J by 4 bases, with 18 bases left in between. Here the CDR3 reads CASSPLRDEDYNEQFF. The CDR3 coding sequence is TGTGCCAGTAGTCCCCTGCGGGACGAAGATTACAATGAGCAGTTCTTC.

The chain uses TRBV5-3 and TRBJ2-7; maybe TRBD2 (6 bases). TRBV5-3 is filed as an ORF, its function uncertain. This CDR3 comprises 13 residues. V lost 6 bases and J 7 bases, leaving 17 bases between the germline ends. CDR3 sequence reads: CARNLGTRGEQYF. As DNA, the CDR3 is TGTGCCAGAAACCTCGGGACCCGGGGGGAGCAGTACTTC.

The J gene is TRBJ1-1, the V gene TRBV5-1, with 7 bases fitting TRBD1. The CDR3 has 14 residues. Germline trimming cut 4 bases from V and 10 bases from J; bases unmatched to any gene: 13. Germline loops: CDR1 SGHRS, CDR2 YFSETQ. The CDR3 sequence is CASSQGTEQLGAFF. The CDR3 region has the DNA TGCGCCAGCAGCCAAGGGACAGAACAATTAGGAGCTTTCTTT.

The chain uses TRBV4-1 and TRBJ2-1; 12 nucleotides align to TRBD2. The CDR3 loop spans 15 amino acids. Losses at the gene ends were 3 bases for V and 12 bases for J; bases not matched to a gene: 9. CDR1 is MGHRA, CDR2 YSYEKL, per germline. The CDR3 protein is CASSQEGGLAGAQFF. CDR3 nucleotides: TGCGCCAGCAGCCAGGAGGGGGGACTAGCGGGCGCGCAGTTCTTC.

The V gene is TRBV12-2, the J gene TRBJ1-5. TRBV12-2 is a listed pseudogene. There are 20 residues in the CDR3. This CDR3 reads CASRLAEGHLLEDSNQPQHF. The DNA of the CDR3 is TGTGCAAGTCGCTTAGCGGAGGGACACCTTCTAGAGGATAGCAATCAGCCCCAGCATTTT.

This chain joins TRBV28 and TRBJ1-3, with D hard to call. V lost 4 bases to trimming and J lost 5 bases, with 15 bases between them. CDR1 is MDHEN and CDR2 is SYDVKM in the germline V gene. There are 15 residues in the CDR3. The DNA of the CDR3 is TGTGCCAGCAGTTCCACCCGTTCTTACAGAAACACCATATATTTT. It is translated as CASSSTRSYRNTIYF.

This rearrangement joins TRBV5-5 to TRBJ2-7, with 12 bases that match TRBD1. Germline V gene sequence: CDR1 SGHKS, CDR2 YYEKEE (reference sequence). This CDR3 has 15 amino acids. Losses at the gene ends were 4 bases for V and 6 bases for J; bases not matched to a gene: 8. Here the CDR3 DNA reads TGTGCCAGCAGCCCGGGACAGGGGGCATCGGGCGAGCAGTACTTC. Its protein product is CASSPGQGASGEQYF.

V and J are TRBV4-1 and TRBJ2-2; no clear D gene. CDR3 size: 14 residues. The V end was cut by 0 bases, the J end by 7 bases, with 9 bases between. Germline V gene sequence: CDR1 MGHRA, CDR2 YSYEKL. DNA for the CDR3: TGCGCCAGCAGCCAAGATCGCATAGACGGGGAGCTGTTTTTT. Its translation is CASSQDRIDGELFF.

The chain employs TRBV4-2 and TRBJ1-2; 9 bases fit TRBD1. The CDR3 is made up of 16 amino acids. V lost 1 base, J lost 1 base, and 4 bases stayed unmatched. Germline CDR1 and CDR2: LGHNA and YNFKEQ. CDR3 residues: CASSQGWDRDNYGYTF. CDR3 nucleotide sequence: TGTGCCAGCAGCCAAGGTTGGGACAGGGATAACTATGGCTACACCTTC.

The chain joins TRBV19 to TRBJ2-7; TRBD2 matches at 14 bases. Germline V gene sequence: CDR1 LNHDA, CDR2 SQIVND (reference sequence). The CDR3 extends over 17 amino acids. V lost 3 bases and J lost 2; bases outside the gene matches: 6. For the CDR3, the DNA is TGTGCCAGTAGTATTGGGGGACTAGCGGGAGAGACCTACGAGCAGTACTTC. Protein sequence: CASSIGGLAGETYEQYF.

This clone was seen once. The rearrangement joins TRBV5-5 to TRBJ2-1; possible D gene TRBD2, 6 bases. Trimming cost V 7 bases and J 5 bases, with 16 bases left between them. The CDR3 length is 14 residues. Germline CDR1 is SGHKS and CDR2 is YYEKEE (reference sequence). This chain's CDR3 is CASGRRAGDNEQFF. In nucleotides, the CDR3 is TGTGCCAGCGGAAGGAGGGCCGGGGACAATGAGCAGTTCTTC.

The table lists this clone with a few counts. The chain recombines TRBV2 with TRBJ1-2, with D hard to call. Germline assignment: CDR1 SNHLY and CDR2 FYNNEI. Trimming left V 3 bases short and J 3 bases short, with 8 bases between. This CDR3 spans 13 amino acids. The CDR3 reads CASSEREDYGYTF. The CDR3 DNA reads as TGTGCCAGCAGTGAGAGGGAGGACTATGGCTACACCTTC.

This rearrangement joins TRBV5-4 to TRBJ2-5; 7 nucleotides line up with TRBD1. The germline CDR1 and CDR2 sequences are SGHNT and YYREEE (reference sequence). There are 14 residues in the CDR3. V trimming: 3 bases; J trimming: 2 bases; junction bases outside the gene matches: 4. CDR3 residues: CASSSLTGQETQYF. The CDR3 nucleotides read TGTGCCAGCAGCTCCCTGACAGGGCAAGAGACCCAGTACTTC.